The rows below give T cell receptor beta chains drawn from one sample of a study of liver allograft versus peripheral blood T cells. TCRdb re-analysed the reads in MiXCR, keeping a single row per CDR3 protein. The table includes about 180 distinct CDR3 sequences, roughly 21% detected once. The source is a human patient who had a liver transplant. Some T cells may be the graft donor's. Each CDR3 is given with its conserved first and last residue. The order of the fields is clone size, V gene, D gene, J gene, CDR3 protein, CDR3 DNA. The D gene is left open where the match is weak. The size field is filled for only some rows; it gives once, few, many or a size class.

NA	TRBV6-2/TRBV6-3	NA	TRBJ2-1	CASSYRGDSYNEQFF	TGTGCCAGCAGTTACCGCGGGGACTCCTACAATGAGCAGTTCTTC
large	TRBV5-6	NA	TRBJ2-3	CASSLGGAGDPTDTQYF	TGTGCCAGCAGCTTGGGAGGTGCCGGAGACCCCACAGATACGCAGTATTTT
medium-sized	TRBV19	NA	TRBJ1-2	CASSIAAGQGPGYGYTF	TGTGCCAGTAGTATAGCCGCGGGCCAGGGACCTGGCTATGGCTACACCTTC
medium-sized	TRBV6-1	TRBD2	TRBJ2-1	CASSEGTSGSNEQFF	TGTGCCAGCAGTGAAGGGACTAGCGGGAGCAATGAGCAGTTCTTC
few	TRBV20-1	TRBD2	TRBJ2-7	CSAVKPGLAGGMVGEQYF	TGCAGTGCTGTTAAGCCGGGACTAGCGGGAGGAATGGTAGGCGAGCAGTACTTC